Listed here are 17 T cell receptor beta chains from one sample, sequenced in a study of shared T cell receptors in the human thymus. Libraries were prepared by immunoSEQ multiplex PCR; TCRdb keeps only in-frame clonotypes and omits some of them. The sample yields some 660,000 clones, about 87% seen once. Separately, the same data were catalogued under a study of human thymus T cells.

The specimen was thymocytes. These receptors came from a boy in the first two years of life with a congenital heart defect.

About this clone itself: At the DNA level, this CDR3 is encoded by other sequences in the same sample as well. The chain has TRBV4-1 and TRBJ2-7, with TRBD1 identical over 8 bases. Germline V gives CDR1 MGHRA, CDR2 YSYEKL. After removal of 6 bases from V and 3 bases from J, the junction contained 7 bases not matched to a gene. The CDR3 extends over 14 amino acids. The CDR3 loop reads CASSLRQGSYEQYF. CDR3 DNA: TGCGCCAGCAGTCTACGACAGGGGAGCTACGAGCAGTACTTC.

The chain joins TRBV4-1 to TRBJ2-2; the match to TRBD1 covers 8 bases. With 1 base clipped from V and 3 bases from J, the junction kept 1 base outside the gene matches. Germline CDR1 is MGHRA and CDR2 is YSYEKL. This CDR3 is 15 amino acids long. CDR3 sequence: CASSQVQGDTGELFF. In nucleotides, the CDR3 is TGCGCCAGCAGCCAAGTACAGGGGGACACCGGGGAGCTGTTTTTT.

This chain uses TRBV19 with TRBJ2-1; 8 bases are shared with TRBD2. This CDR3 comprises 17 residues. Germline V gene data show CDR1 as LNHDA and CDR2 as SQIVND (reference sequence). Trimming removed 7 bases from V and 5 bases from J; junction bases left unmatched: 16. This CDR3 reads CASTLGGWRGANNEQFF. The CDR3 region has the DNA TGTGCCAGTACCCTCGGCGGGTGGCGGGGGGCCAACAATGAGCAGTTCTTC.

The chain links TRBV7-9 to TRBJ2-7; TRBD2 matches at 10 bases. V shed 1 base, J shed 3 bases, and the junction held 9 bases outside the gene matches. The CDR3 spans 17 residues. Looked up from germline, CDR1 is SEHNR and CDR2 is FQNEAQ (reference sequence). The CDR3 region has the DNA TGTGCCAGCAGCTTAGACGGGCGGACTAGCGGAGACTACGAGCAGTACTTC. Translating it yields CASSLDGRTSGDYEQYF. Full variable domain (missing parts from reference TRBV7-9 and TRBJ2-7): DTGVSQNPRHKITKRGQNVTFRCDPISEHNRLYWYRQTLGQGPEFLTYFQNEAQLEKSRLLSDRFSAERPKGSFSTLEIQRTEQGDSAMYLCASSLDGRTSGDYEQYFGPGTRLTVT.

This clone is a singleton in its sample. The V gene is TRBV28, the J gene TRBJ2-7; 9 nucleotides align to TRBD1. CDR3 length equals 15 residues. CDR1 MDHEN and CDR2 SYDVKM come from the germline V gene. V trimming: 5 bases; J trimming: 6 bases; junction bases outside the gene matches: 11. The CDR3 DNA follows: TGTGCCAGCAGTGCCTCCGGGACAGGGCCGGGCGAGCAGTACTTC. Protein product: CASSASGTGPGEQYF.

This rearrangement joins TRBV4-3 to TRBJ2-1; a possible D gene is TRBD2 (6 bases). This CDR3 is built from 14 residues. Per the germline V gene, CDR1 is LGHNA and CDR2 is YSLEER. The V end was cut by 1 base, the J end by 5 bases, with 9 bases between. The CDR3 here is CASSQVAVDNEQFF. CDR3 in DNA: TGCGCCAGCAGCCAAGTAGCGGTAGACAATGAGCAGTTCTTC.

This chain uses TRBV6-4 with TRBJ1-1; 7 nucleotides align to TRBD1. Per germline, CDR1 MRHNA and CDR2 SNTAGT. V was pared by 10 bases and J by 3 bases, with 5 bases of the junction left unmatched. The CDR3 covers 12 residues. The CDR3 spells CANGTADTEAFF. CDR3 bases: TGTGCCAACGGGACAGCCGACACTGAAGCTTTCTTT.

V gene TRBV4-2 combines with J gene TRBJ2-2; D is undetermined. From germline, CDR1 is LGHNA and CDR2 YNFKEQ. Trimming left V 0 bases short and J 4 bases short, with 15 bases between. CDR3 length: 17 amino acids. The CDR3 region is CASSQDSQMEVTGELFF. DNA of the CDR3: TGTGCCAGCAGCCAAGATTCACAGATGGAAGTCACCGGGGAGCTGTTTTTT.

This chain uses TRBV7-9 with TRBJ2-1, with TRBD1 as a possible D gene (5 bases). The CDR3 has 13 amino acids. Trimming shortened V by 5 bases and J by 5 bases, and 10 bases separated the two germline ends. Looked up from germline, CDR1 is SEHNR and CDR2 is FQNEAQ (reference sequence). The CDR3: CASSIDSDNEQFF. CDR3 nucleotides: TGTGCCAGCAGCATCGACAGCGACAATGAGCAGTTCTTC.

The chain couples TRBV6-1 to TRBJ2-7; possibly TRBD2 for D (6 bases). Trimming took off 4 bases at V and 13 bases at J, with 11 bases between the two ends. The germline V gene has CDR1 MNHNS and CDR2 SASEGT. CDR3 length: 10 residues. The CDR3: CASSGTSSYF. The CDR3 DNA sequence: TGTGCCAGCAGTGGTACTAGCAGCTACTTC.

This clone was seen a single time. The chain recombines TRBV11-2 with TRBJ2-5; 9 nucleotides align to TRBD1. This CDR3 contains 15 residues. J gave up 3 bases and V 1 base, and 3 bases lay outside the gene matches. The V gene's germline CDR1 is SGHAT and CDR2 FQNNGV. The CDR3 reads CASSLGGTGKETQYF. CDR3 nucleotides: TGTGCCAGCAGCTTAGGTGGGACAGGGAAAGAGACCCAGTACTTC. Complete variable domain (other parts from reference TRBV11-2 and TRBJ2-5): EAGVAQSPRYKIIEKRQSVAFWCNPISGHATLYWYQQILGQGPKLLIQFQNNGVVDDSQLPKDRFSAERLKGVDSTLKIQPAKLEDSAVYLCASSLGGTGKETQYFGPGTRLLVL.

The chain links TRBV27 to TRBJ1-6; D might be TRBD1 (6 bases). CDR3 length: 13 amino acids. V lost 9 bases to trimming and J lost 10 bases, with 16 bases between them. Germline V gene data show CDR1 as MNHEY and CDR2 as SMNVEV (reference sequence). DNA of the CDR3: TGTGCCAGTAAGGGTCCAGGGGAATCACCCCTCCACTTT. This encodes CASKGPGESPLHF.

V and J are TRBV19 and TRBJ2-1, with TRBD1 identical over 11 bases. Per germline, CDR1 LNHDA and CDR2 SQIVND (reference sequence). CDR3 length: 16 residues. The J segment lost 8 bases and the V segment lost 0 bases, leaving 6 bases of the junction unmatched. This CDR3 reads CASSIEGTGGIHEQFF. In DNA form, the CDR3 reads TGTGCCAGTAGTATAGAAGGGACAGGGGGTATCCATGAGCAGTTCTTC.

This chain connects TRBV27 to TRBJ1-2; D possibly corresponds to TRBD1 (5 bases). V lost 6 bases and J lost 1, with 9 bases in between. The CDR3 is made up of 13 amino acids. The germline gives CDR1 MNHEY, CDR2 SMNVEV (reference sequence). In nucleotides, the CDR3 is TGTGCCAGCAGCCTAGACAGTAACTATGGCTACACCTTC. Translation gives CASSLDSNYGYTF.

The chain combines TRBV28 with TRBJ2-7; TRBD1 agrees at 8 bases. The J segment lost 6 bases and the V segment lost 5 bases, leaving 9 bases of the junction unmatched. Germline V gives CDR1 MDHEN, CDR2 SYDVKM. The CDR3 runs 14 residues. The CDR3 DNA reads TGTGCCAGCAGTCTTTACGGACAGGGAGCCGAGCAGTACTTC. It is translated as CASSLYGQGAEQYF.

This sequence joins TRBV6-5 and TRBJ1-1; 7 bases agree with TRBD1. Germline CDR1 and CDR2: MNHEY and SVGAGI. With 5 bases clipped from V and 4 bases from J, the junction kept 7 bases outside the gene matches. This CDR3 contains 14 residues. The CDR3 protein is CASSNLTGCTEAFF. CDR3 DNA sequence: TGTGCCAGCAGTAACCTGACAGGGTGCACTGAAGCTTTCTTT.

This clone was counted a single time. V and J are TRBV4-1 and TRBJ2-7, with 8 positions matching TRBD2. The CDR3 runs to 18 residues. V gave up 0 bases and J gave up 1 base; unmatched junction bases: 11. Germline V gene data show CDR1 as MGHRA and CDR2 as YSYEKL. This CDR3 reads CASSQDSPGGASSYEQYF. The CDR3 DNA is TGCGCCAGCAGCCAAGACTCCCCCGGGGGGGCTTCTTCCTACGAGCAGTACTTC.